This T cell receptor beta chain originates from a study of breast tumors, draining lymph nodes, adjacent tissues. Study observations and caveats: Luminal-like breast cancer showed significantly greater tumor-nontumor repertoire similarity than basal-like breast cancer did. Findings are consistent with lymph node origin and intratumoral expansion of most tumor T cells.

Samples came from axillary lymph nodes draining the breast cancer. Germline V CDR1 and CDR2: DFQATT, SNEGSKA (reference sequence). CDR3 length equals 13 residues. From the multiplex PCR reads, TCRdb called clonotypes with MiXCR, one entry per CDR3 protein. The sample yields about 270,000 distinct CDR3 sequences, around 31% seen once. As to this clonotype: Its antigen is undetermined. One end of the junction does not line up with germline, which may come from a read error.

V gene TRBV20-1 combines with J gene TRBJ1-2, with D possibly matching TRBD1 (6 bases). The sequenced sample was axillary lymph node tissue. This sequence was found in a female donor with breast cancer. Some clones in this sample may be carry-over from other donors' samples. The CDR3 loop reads CGATAGVYYGYTF. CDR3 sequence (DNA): TGCGGTGCTACGGCAGGGGTCTACTATGGCTACACCTTC.